Described below is a single TCR beta chain sequence and its context. Its specificity is unknown. Libraries were prepared by immunoSEQ multiplex PCR; TCRdb keeps only in-frame clonotypes and omits some of them. The data show some 200,000 clones, about 80% seen once. The record originates from a study of cytomegalovirus exposure and HLA in healthy donors. Notes on the study in general: The tendency of first-cohort TCR clusters to co-occur in the 120 or so validation repertoires was the finding of a later analysis. Among TCR beta chains, those listed as cytomegalovirus-associated numbered approximately 150. Testing in vitro showed a few CMV-associated chains specific for CMV antigens.

Germline assignment: CDR1 SGHAT and CDR2 FQDESV (reference sequence). CDR3 size: 15 residues. With 5 bases removed from V and 2 bases from J, the gap between germline ends came to 16 bases. The donors were in the roughly 130-subject validation cohort, distinct from the 666-subject first cohort. The receptor comes from a woman aged 18-35 years in good health and CMV-seropositive. The chain couples TRBV11-1 to TRBJ2-7, with D maybe TRBD2 (6 bases). The specimen was PBMCs. CDR3 nucleotides: TGTGCCAGCAGCCGACAGAGTGGAGGGACCTACGAGCAGTACTTC. It translates to CASSRQSGGTYEQYF.